These 15 T cell receptor beta chains originate from one sample sequenced in a study of identical twins. TCRdb re-called the 5' RACE reads through MiXCR, storing one row per CDR3 protein. The data contain approximately 350,000 distinct CDR3 sequences, approximately 13% of them singletons. These sequences were also reported in another study, on yellow fever vaccine responses in identical twins.

The source material was CD8+ T cells sorted from blood. These receptors all come from a woman under 30 in good health.

The rearrangement joins TRBV18 to TRBJ1-2; tentatively, D is TRBD1 (5 bases). Per germline, CDR1 KGHSH and CDR2 LQKENI. The CDR3 has 14 amino acids. V was shortened by 7 bases and J by 5 bases, with 17 bases between the two germline ends. In DNA, the CDR3 is TGTGCCAGCTGGCGAGGACACCGGCAGTATGGCTACACCTTC. The encoded protein is CASWRGHRQYGYTF.

The genes are TRBV11-2 and TRBJ2-7; D may be TRBD1 or TRBD2 (5 bases each). Trimming stripped 1 base from V and 4 bases from J, with 11 bases between. CDR1 and CDR2 (germline): SGHAT, FQNNGV. The CDR3 consists of 14 residues. The CDR3 nucleotides read TGTGCCAGCAGCTTAGGGGGGACCACTTACGAGCAGTACGTC. Translated, it gives CASSLGGTTYEQYV.

This clonotype was detected a few times. The chain links TRBV15 to TRBJ2-7; the match to TRBD2 covers 8 bases. The junction had 6 bases not matched to a gene; V was cut back by 0 bases and J by 5 bases. This CDR3 is 15 amino acids long. CDR1 and CDR2 from the germline V gene are LNHNV and YYDKDF (reference sequence). The CDR3, as DNA: TGTGCCACCAGCAGAGATACGGGAGGGCCCCACGAGCAGTACTTC. The encoded protein is CATSRDTGGPHEQYF.

The V and J genes are TRBV20-1 and TRBJ2-7; D might be TRBD2 (7 bases). The CDR3 runs to 13 residues. Germline-derived CDR1 and CDR2 are DFQATT and SNEGSKA (reference sequence). Trimming pared 4 bases from V and 7 bases from J, leaving 17 bases between. This CDR3 reads CSATPGLQGEQYF. CDR3 sequence (DNA): TGCAGTGCTACCCCGGGACTACAGGGTGAGCAGTACTTC.

This clonotype appeared many times. This chain connects TRBV27 to TRBJ2-1; TRBD1 matches at 7 bases. Per the germline V gene, CDR1 is MNHEY and CDR2 is SMNVEV (reference sequence). V was clipped by 6 bases and J by 0 bases; unmatched bases: 5. CDR3 length: 15 residues. The CDR3 region is CASSPTGDSYNEQFF. In DNA form, the CDR3 reads TGTGCCAGCAGCCCCACAGGGGACTCCTACAATGAGCAGTTCTTC.

The chain uses TRBV2 and TRBJ2-3; D unclear. Germline loops: CDR1 SNHLY, CDR2 FYNNEI. Trimming cost V 2 bases and J 2 bases, with 11 bases left between them. This CDR3 has 15 residues. The chain's CDR3 is CASSEFFSITDTQYF. Here the CDR3 DNA reads TGTGCCAGCAGTGAATTTTTCTCGATCACAGATACGCAGTATTTT. The full variable domain, with the rest looked up from reference TRBV2 and TRBJ2-3, is EPEVTQTPSHQVTQMGQEVILRCVPISNHLYFYWYRQILGQKVEFLVSFYNNEISEKSEIFDDQFSVERPDGSNFTLKIRSTKLEDSAMYFCASSEFFSITDTQYFGPGTRLTVL.

The table lists this clonotype with a few counts. The conserved phenylalanine or tryptophan is not found at the CDR3 terminus, so this likely reflects a read error. The J gene is TRBJ1-2, the V gene TRBV2, with TRBD1 matching 12 bases. Germline V CDR1 and CDR2: SNHLY, FYNNEI. The trim removed 8 bases at V and 7 bases at J, leaving 5 bases unmatched. CDR3 size: 13 residues. In DNA, the CDR3 is TGTGCCAGCGAGGGACAGGGGGCCTTTGGCTACACCCTC. This sequence encodes CASEGQGAFGYTL.

The sample holds a few counts of this clonotype. The chain links TRBV4-2 to TRBJ1-1; D gene unclear. Trimming removed 4 bases at V and 1 base at J, with 7 bases between. The CDR3 consists of 13 residues. Germline V lookup: CDR1 LGHNA, CDR2 YNFKEQ. The CDR3 here is CASSPISNTEAFF. The CDR3 region has the DNA TGTGCCAGCAGCCCCATTTCGAACACTGAAGCTTTCTTT.

This clonotype was seen ten or more times. The chain employs TRBV28 and TRBJ2-1, with 8 bases matching TRBD1. V was pared by 10 bases and J by 2 bases, with 7 bases of the junction left unmatched. The CDR3 loop spans 14 amino acids. Germline V lookup: CDR1 MDHEN, CDR2 SYDVKM. The CDR3, as DNA: TGTGCCACCTGGGGGACAGGAACCTACAATGAGCAGTTCTTC. Amino acids: CATWGTGTYNEQFF.

This clonotype has just a few counts. The chain carries TRBV20-1 and TRBJ2-1; no clear D. CDR1 and CDR2 from the germline V gene are DFQATT and SNEGSKA (reference sequence). The CDR3 is made up of 14 amino acids. Between the trimmed V and J ends, which lost 4 bases and 3 bases, there was a span of 13 bases. The CDR3 DNA reads as TGCAGTGCTACCAGACAAGCCTACTACAATGAGCAGTTCTTC. This translates into CSATRQAYYNEQFF.

This clonotype was found many times. The chain carries TRBV2 and TRBJ1-1, with D perhaps matching TRBD1 (5 bases). CDR1 and CDR2 (germline): SNHLY, FYNNEI. There are 11 residues in the CDR3. V lost 11 bases to trimming and J lost 2 bases, with 9 bases between them. The CDR3 bases are TGTGCCTCGGGGGGTAACACTGAAGCTTTCTTT. Protein: CASGGNTEAFF.

At least ten counts were recorded for this clonotype. The rearrangement uses TRBV12-3 or TRBV12-4 and TRBJ2-1, with a tentative D call TRBD2 (5 bases). V gave up 2 bases and J gave up 9 bases, with 14 bases separating them. CDR3 length: 14 residues. The CDR3 nucleotides are TGTGCCAGCAGTTTAAGGTCGACGGGAACTGAGCAGTTCTTC. It yields the protein CASSLRSTGTEQFF.

This clonotype was counted a few times. The chain joins TRBV7-9 to TRBJ2-3; perhaps TRBD1 as D (5 bases). V was clipped by 4 bases and J by 2 bases, with 13 bases between them. Germline V gene lookup returns CDR1 SEHNR and CDR2 FQNEAQ (reference sequence). The CDR3 length is 15 residues. For the CDR3, the DNA is TGTGCCAGCAGCTCCCCCGCGACAGACACAGATACGCAGTATTTT. Protein: CASSSPATDTDTQYF.

This clonotype was seen a handful of times. This chain's CDR3 is CAISEAGHEQYV. The CDR3 nucleotides are TGTGCCATCAGTGAGGCAGGGCACGAGCAGTACGTC. The chain recombines TRBV10-3 with TRBJ2-7, with D tentatively TRBD1 (5 bases). This CDR3 spans 12 amino acids. In germline, CDR1 is ENHRY, CDR2 SYGVKD. V was clipped by 2 bases and J by 5 bases, with 7 bases between them.

This clonotype has more than one count but fewer than ten. V and J are TRBV6-1 and TRBJ2-1, with TRBD2 identical over 11 bases. CDR1 is MNHNS, CDR2 SASEGT, per germline. The CDR3 length is 19 residues. Unmatched junction bases numbered 18, after V lost 6 bases and J lost 5 bases. Here the CDR3 reads CASSRLAGGSGFRNNEQFF. DNA for the CDR3: TGTGCCAGCAGCCGCCTAGCGGGAGGCTCAGGCTTTAGAAACAATGAGCAGTTCTTC.